A single sample is the source of the 24 T cell receptor beta chains below, sequenced in a study of beta chain features in type 1 diabetes. Every bit of the isolated RNA underwent reverse transcription, so sequencing read expressed TCRB transcripts. Data came from immunoSEQ multiplex PCR; TCRdb stores just in-frame clones and leaves some out. Among 810,000 or so clones listed, about a sixth were seen once. Sequencing was carried out using naive CD4+ T cells from blood. These receptors were collected from a woman between 18 and 29 years old in good health.

There are a few counts of this clone. The chain links TRBV7-2 to TRBJ2-5; 11 nucleotides align to TRBD1. Losses at the gene ends were 2 bases for V and 6 bases for J; bases not matched to a gene: 5. The CDR3 is made up of 15 amino acids. The germline gives CDR1 SGHTA, CDR2 FQGNSA. CDR3 DNA sequence: TGTGCCAGCAGCTTACCGGGACAGGGGGTTCAGACCCAGTACTTC. Residues: CASSLPGQGVQTQYF.

The table lists this clone with a few counts. The chain couples TRBV6-5 to TRBJ1-5; D is possibly TRBD1 (6 bases). This CDR3 spans 14 amino acids. The V end lost 5 bases, the J end lost 4 bases, and 12 bases lay between the germline ends. Germline V CDR1 and CDR2: MNHEY, SVGAGI. The CDR3 coding sequence is TGTGCCAGCAGTGACCGACAGGTTAATCAGCCCCAGCATTTT. Translating it yields CASSDRQVNQPQHF.

This clone was seen only a few times. V gene TRBV25-1 combines with J gene TRBJ2-6; D is possibly TRBD1 (5 bases). The CDR3 is made up of 18 amino acids. Germline V lookup: CDR1 MGHDK, CDR2 SYGVNS. The V gene lost 5 bases and the J gene lost 6 bases, with 23 bases spanning the gap. The CDR3 DNA follows: TGTGCCAGCAGTAGCTCCAAGGACACTATCTTGGCGGCCAACGTCCTGACTTTC. It codes for CASSSSKDTILAANVLTF.

V and J are TRBV4-2 and TRBJ2-2; D remains ambiguous. This CDR3 contains 14 residues. Germline CDR1 LGHNA, CDR2 YNFKEQ. Trimming left V 3 bases short and J 5 bases short, with 10 bases between. In DNA, the CDR3 is TGTGCCAGCAGCCAGGGTTTACATACCGGGGAGCTGTTTTTT. Translation gives CASSQGLHTGELFF.

The rearrangement uses TRBV21-1 and TRBJ2-7; the D call of TRBD2 is as the table states it, not checked on the DNA. TRBV21-1 counts as a pseudogene. The CDR3 is 15 residues long. The CDR3 coding sequence is TGTGCCAGCAGCCCCCCTCCTCTCCGGGTTGTCGAGCAGTACTTC. It specifies CASSPPPLRVVEQYF.

The chain couples TRBV4-3 to TRBJ1-4; D is undetermined. The V end lost 1 base, the J end lost 0 bases, and 6 bases lay between the germline ends. CDR1 is LGHNA, CDR2 YSLEER, per germline. The CDR3 runs to 15 residues. The CDR3 bases are TGCGCCAGCAGCCAAGGACTTTCAACTAATGAAAAACTGTTTTTT. Translation gives CASSQGLSTNEKLFF.

In this sample, this clone turned up many times. The chain combines TRBV7-9 with TRBJ2-2; no firm D call. The germline V and J ends were trimmed by 11 bases and 4 bases, with 11 bases remaining between them. The CDR3 loop spans 12 amino acids. In germline, CDR1 is SEHNR, CDR2 FQNEAQ (reference sequence). In DNA form, the CDR3 reads TGTGCCCCCCACCCGACCACCGGGGAGCTGTTTTTT. Protein: CAPHPTTGELFF.

This clone was seen only a few times. The V call is TRBV28, the J call TRBJ2-5; D might be TRBD2 (5 bases). Germline-derived CDR1 and CDR2 are MDHEN and SYDVKM. The ends were cut back, 2 bases at V and 2 bases at J, with 15 bases in the middle. CDR3 length: 16 amino acids. CDR3 loop: CASSLEGATTQETQYF. The DNA of the CDR3 is TGTGCCAGCAGTTTAGAGGGAGCCACCACTCAAGAGACCCAGTACTTC.

This chain connects TRBV5-1 to TRBJ2-4; 8 bases map to TRBD2. CDR1 and CDR2 (germline): SGHRS, YFSETQ. The CDR3 has 15 residues. Trimming took 0 bases from V and 6 from J; bases not matched to a gene: 5. The DNA for the CDR3 is TGCGCCAGCAGCTTGGACGGGAGGGCCGGAAACATTCAGTACTTC. Its translation: CASSLDGRAGNIQYF.

The chain combines TRBV25-1 with TRBJ2-1; perhaps TRBD2 as D (5 bases). The length of the CDR3 is 14 residues. Trimming cost V 0 bases and J 9 bases, with 12 bases left between them. CDR1 is MGHDK and CDR2 is SYGVNS in the germline V gene. CDR3 nucleotide sequence: TGTGCCAGCAGTGAATACCACCTAGCCGGTGAGCAGTTCTTC. Translated: CASSEYHLAGEQFF.

The chain recombines TRBV6-6 with TRBJ1-5; 8 bases line up with TRBD1. CDR1 MNHNY and CDR2 SVGAGI come from the germline V gene (reference sequence). The CDR3 loop spans 15 amino acids. J gave up 2 bases and V 7 bases, and 7 bases lay outside the gene matches. The CDR3 loop reads CASTPGGMGNQPQHF. As DNA, the CDR3 is TGTGCCAGCACTCCAGGGGGCATGGGCAATCAGCCCCAGCATTTT.

The J gene is TRBJ2-6, the V gene TRBV28; D might be TRBD1 (5 bases). V dropped 8 bases and J dropped 1 base, with 18 bases sitting between them. The CDR3 runs to 17 residues. Germline V gene lookup returns CDR1 MDHEN and CDR2 SYDVKM. The CDR3 DNA reads as TGTGCCAGCGGGGCAGTTGTGTTTGCTTCTGGGGCCAACGTCCTGACTTTC. Amino acids: CASGAVVFASGANVLTF.

In its sample, this clone was seen a few times. The J gene is TRBJ2-5, the V gene TRBV7-2; D might be TRBD2 (6 bases). The CDR3 length is 14 residues. V lost 4 bases and J 4 bases, leaving 13 bases between the germline ends. Germline V lookup: CDR1 SGHTA, CDR2 FQGNSA. CDR3 residues: CASSSRLVLETQYF. The DNA for the CDR3 is TGTGCCAGCAGCTCCCGACTAGTCCTAGAGACCCAGTACTTC. Full variable domain (outside the CDR3, taken from reference TRBV7-2 and TRBJ2-5): GAGVSQSPSNKVTEKGKDVELRCDPISGHTALYWYRQSLGQGLEFLIYFQGNSAPDKSGLPSDRFSAERTGGSVSTLTIQRTQQEDSAVYLCASSSRLVLETQYFGPGTRLLVL.

The gene calls are TRBV10-3 and TRBJ1-2; D is undetermined. The CDR3 has 13 residues. V lost 3 bases, J lost 0 bases, and 5 bases lay in between. CDR1 is ENHRY, CDR2 SYGVKD, per germline. For the CDR3, the DNA is TGTGCCATCAGTGAAGACGCTAACTATGGCTACACCTTC. It specifies CAISEDANYGYTF.

A few counts support this clone. An end of the junction differs from the germline gene, which may be a read error. The rearrangement joins TRBV5-1 to TRBJ2-1; 8 nucleotides match TRBD1. Germline assignment: CDR1 SGHRS and CDR2 YFSETQ. The CDR3 has 12 amino acids. CDR3 sequence: CASSPLQGERIF. The DNA of the CDR3 is TGCGCCAGCAGCCCATTACAGGGGGAAAGGATCTTC.

This sequence joins TRBV19 and TRBJ1-2; 9 nucleotides line up with TRBD1. V was clipped by 4 bases and J by 5 bases; unmatched bases: 14. This CDR3 comprises 17 residues. Germline V gives CDR1 LNHDA, CDR2 SQIVND (reference sequence). As DNA, the CDR3 is TGTGCCAGTAGTAGAAGACAGGGGGTCGTCGCGGCGTATGGCTACACCTTC. Its translation is CASSRRQGVVAAYGYTF.

The chain links TRBV6-5 to TRBJ2-7; D gene unclear. The CDR3 is 14 amino acids. Trimming pared 5 bases from V and 3 bases from J, leaving 14 bases between. Germline CDR1 is MNHEY and CDR2 is SVGAGI. CDR3 bases: TGTGCCAGCAGTCCAACCATCTCCGTCTACGAGCAGTACTTC. Amino acid sequence: CASSPTISVYEQYF.

This clone turned up a few times. The V call is TRBV11-2, the J call TRBJ2-1; D perhaps matches TRBD1 (7 bases). The V gene lost 2 bases and the J gene lost 13 bases, with 15 bases spanning the gap. The CDR3 sequence is 13 residues long. Looked up from germline, CDR1 is SGHAT and CDR2 is FQNNGV. CDR3 sequence (DNA): TGTGCCAGCAGCTTAACCTCAGGGGGGAGCCAGTTCTTC. This sequence encodes CASSLTSGGSQFF.

V and J are TRBV4-2 and TRBJ2-1; 13 nucleotides align to TRBD2. J was trimmed by 0 bases and V by 3 bases; bases with no gene match: 14. The CDR3 covers 21 residues. The V gene's germline CDR1 is LGHNA and CDR2 YNFKEQ. This CDR3 is CASSQAGPGTSGTSSYNEQFF. The CDR3 DNA reads TGTGCCAGCAGCCAGGCTGGCCCCGGGACTAGCGGGACAAGCTCCTACAATGAGCAGTTCTTC.

This clone occurred a few times. The chain recombines TRBV2 with TRBJ2-3, with D uncertain. The V and J ends lost 7 bases and 0 bases respectively, with 8 bases between them. Germline loops: CDR1 SNHLY, CDR2 FYNNEI. The CDR3 covers 13 residues. CDR3: CASKGRSTDTQYF. DNA of the CDR3: TGTGCCAGCAAGGGCAGGAGCACAGATACGCAGTATTTT.

This clone appeared a few times. The V call is TRBV11-2, the J call TRBJ2-1, with 15 nucleotides matching TRBD2. CDR3 size: 17 residues. From germline, CDR1 is SGHAT and CDR2 FQNNGV. V dropped 5 bases and J dropped 6; count of bases not matched to a gene: 8. The CDR3 DNA follows: TGTGCCAGCAGCCCGGGGAGGGGACTAGCGGGAGGCAATGAGCAGTTCTTC. Amino acid sequence: CASSPGRGLAGGNEQFF.

This clone has just a few counts. The chain recombines TRBV15 with TRBJ2-5, with D hard to call. The CDR3 totals 12 residues. CDR1 and CDR2 (germline): LNHNV, YYDKDF (reference sequence). Between the trimmed V and J ends, which lost 3 bases and 2 bases, there was a span of 4 bases. The CDR3 region is CATSRPQETQYF. The CDR3 region has the DNA TGTGCCACCAGCAGGCCTCAAGAGACCCAGTACTTC.

This clone was counted a few times. The rearrangement joins TRBV5-4 to TRBJ2-3; 8 nucleotides match TRBD2. The CDR3 contains 15 residues. The germline gives CDR1 SGHNT, CDR2 YYREEE (reference sequence). V lost 4 bases, J lost 6 bases, and 10 bases stayed unmatched. The CDR3 coding sequence is TGTGCCAGCAGCAATGGACTAGCTTTTTCTGATACGCAGTATTTT. As protein: CASSNGLAFSDTQYF.

In this sample, this clone turned up a few times. The chain is built from TRBV7-2 and TRBJ2-3, with no clear D. CDR3 length: 11 amino acids. V lost 5 bases and J 5 bases, leaving 5 bases between the germline ends. Germline loops: CDR1 SGHTA, CDR2 FQGNSA. This chain's CDR3 is CASSIRDTQYF. CDR3 nucleotide sequence: TGTGCCAGCAGCATAAGAGATACGCAGTATTTT.